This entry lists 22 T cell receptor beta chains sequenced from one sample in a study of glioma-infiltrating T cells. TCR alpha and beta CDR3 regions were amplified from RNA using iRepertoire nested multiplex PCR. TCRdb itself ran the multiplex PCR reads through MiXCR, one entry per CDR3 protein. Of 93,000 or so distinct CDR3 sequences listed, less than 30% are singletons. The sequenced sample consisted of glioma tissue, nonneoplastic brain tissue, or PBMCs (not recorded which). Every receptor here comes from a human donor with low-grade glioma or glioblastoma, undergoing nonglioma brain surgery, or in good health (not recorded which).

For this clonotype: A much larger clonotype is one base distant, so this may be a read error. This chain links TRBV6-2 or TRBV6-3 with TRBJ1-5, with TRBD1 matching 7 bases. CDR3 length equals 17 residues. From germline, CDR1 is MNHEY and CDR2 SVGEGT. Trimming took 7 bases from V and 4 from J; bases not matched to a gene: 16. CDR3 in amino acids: CASISLPRDSPNQPQHF. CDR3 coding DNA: TGTGCCAGCATAAGTCTGCCCCGGGACAGTCCAAATCAGCCCCAGCATTTT.

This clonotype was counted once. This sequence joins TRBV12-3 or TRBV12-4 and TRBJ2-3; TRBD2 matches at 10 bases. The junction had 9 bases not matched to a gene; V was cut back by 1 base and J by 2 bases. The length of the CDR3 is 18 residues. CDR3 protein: CASSLGLAGVGLTDTQYF. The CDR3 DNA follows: TGTGCCAGCAGTTTAGGACTAGCGGGCGTCGGACTCACAGATACGCAGTATTTT.

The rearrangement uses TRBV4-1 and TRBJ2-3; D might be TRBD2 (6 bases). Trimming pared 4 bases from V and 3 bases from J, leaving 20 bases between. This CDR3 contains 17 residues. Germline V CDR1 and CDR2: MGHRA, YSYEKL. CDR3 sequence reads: CASSREAVSGWTDTQYF. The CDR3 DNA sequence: TGCGCCAGCAGCCGAGAAGCTGTAAGCGGGTGGACAGATACGCAGTATTTT.

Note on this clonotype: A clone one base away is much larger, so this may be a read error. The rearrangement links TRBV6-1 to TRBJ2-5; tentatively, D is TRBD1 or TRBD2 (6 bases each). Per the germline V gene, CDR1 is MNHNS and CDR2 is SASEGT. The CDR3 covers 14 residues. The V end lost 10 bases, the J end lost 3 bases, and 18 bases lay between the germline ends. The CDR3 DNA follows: TGTGCCATCAGCTGCCGGGGGCAGGAAGAGACCCAGTACTTC. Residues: CAISCRGQEETQYF.

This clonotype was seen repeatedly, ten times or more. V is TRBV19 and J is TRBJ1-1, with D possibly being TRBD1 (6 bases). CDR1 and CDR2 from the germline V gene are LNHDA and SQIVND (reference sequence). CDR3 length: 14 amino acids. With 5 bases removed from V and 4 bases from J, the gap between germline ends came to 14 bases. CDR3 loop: CASSWTAGTTEAFF. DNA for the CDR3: TGTGCCAGTAGTTGGACAGCGGGAACCACTGAAGCTTTCTTT.

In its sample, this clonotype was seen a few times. The chain's CDR3 is CASSLATEETQYF. The CDR3 DNA sequence: TGTGCCAGCAGCTTAGCGACGGAAGAGACCCAGTACTTC. The chain carries TRBV7-6 and TRBJ2-5; D gene unclear. This CDR3 has 13 residues. The germline CDR1 and CDR2 sequences are SGHVS and FNYEAQ. Trimming stripped 0 bases from V and 3 bases from J, with 5 bases between.

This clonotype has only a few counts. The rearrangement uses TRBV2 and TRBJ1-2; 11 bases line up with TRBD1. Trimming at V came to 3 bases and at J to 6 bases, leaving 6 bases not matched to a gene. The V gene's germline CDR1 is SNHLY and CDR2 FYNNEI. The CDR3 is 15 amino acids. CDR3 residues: CASSEGRDRGNGYTF. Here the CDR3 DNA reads TGTGCCAGCAGTGAGGGCCGGGACAGGGGGAATGGCTACACCTTC.

The DNA of the CDR3 is TGTGCCAGCACGGGAACACGACGGGGGGGCACAGATACGCAGTATTTT. It yields the protein CASTGTRRGGTDTQYF. V usage is TRBV28 and J usage is TRBJ2-3; 7 bases fit TRBD2. J gave up 1 base and V 7 bases, and 11 bases lay outside the gene matches. The CDR3 runs to 16 residues. CDR1 and CDR2 from the germline V gene are MDHEN and SYDVKM.

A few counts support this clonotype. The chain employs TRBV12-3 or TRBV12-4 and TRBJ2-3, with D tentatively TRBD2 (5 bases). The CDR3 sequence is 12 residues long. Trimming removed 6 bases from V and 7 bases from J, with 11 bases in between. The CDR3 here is CASRATGNTQYF. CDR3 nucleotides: TGTGCCAGCAGAGCGACGGGGAATACGCAGTATTTT.

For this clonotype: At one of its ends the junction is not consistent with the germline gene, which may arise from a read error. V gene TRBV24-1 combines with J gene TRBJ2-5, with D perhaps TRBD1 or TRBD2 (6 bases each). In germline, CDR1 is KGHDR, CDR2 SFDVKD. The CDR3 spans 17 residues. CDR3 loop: CATSDWWGAGDQGTQYF. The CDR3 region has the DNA TGTGCCACCAGTGATTGGTGGGGGGCAGGGGACCAAGGGACCCAGTACTTC.

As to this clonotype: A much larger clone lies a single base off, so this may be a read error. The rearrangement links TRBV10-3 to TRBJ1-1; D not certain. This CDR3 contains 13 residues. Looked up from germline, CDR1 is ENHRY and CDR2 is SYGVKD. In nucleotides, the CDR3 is TGTGTCATCAGTGAGGAGTGGGGCACTGAAGCTTTCTTT. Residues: CVISEEWGTEAFF.

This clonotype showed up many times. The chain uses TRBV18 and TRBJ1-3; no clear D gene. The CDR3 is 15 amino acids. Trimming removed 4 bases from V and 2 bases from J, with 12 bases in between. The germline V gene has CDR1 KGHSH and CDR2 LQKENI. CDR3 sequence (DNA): TGTGCCAGCTCACGAGACACCTCGGCTGGAAACACCATATATTTT. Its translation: CASSRDTSAGNTIYF.

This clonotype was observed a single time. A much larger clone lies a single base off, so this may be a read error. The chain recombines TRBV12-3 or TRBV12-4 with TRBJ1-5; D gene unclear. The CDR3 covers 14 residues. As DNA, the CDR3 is TGTGCCAGCAGAGCCGCTATTAGCAATAAGCCCCAGCATTTT. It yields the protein CASRAAISNKPQHF.

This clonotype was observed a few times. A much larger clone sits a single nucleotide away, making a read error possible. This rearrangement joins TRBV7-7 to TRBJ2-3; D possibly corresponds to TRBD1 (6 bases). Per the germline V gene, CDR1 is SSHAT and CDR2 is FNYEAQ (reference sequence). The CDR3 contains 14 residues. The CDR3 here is CGSSLDRSTDTQYF. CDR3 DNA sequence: TGTGGTAGCAGCTTGGACAGAAGCACAGATACGCAGTATTTT.

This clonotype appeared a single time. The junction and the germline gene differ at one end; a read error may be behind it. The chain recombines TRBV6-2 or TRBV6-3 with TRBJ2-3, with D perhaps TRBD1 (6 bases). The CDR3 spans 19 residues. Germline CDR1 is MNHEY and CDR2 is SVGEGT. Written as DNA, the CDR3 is TGTGCCAGCAGTTACTCGGCAGGGGTCGGGTGGGCTAGCAAAGATACGCAGTATTTT. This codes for CASSYSAGVGWASKDTQYF.

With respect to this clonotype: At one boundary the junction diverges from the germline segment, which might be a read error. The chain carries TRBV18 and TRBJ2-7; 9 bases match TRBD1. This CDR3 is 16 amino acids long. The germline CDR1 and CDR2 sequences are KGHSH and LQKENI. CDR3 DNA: TGTGCCGGCTCTCTGTATTCGGGACAGGGAGACTACGAGCAGTACTTC. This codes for CAGSLYSGQGDYEQYF. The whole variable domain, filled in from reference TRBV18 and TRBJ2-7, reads NAGVMQNPRHLVRRRGQEARLRCSPMKGHSHVYWYRQLPEEGLKFMVYLQKENIIDESGMPKERFSAEFPKEGPSILRIQQVVRGDSAAYFCAGSLYSGQGDYEQYFGPGTRLTVT.

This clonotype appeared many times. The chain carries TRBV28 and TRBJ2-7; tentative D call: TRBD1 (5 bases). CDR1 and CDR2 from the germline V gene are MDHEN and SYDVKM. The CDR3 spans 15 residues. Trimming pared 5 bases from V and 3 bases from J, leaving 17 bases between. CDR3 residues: CASSPSTPTVYEQYF. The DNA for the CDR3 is TGTGCCAGCAGTCCCTCAACCCCGACAGTCTACGAGCAGTACTTC.

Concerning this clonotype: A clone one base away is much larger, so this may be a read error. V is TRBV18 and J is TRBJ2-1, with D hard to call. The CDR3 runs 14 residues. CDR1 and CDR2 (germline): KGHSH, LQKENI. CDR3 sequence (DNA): TGTGCCAGCTCACCACCGGACGACCACAATGAGCACTTCTTC. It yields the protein CASSPPDDHNEHFF. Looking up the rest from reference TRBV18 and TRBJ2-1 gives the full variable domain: NAGVMQNPRHLVRRRGQEARLRCSPMKGHSHVYWYRQLPEEGLKFMVYLQKENIIDESGMPKERFSAEFPKEGPSILRIQQVVRGDSAAYFCASSPPDDHNEHFFGPGTRLTVL.

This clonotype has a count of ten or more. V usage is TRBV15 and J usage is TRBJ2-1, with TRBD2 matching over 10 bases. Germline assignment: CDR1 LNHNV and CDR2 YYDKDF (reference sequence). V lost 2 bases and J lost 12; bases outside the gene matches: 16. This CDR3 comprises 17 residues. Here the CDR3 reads CATSRPQAASGGGTQFF. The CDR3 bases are TGTGCCACCAGCAGACCACAAGCGGCTAGCGGGGGCGGCACGCAGTTCTTC.

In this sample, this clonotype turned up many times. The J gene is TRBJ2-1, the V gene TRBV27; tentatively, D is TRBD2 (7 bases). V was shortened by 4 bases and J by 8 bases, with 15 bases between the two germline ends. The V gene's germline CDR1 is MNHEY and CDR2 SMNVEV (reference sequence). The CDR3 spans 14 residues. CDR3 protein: CASSWGGPRHEQFF. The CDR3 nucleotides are TGTGCCAGCAGTTGGGGGGGGCCCCGCCATGAGCAGTTCTTC.

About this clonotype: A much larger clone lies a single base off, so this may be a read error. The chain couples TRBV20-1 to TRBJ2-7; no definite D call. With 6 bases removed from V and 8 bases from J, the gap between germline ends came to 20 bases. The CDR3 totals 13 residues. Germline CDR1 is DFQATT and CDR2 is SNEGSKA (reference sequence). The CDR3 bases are TGCAGTGCCCAGGAGCCCTCTACTGGGAAGCAGTACTTC. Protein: CSAQEPSTGKQYF.

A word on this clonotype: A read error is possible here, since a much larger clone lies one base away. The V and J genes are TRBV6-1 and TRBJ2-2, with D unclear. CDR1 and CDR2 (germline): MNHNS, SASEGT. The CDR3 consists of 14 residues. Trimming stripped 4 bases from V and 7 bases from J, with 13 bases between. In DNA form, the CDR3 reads TGTGCCAGCAGTGCGCGAGGAAGCCACGGGGAGCTGTTTTTT. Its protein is CASSARGSHGELFF.